The source of this TCR beta chain is a study of T cells in Graves' hyperthyroidism and ophthalmopathy. PBMCs stemmed from less than 13 ml fresh peripheral blood. Study conclusions and caveats: Classification by a 13 V-J model distinguished ophthalmopathy from stable hyperthyroidism.

As regards this clonotype: Its target is not known.

The CDR3 regions of TCR beta were amplified from RNA transcripts. A first-round RT-PCR of the TCR CDR3 used the HTBI primer set. TCRdb redid the calling of the multiplex PCR reads with MiXCR, one entry per CDR3 protein. The table shows 190,000 or so distinct CDR3 sequences, with around 20% occurring only once. Trimming stripped 2 bases from V and 0 bases from J, with 7 bases between. The CDR3 has 14 residues. In germline, CDR1 is MNHEY, CDR2 SVGAGI. The material sequenced was blood. This receptor was taken from a man between 35 and 55 years old with Graves' hyperthyroidism. The chain is built from TRBV6-5 and TRBJ1-1, with D unresolved. The CDR3 protein is CASSYGVLNTEAFF. The CDR3 DNA follows: TGTGCCAGCAGTTACGGGGTGTTGAACACTGAAGCTTTCTTT.